Following are 16 T cell receptor beta chains from one sample sequenced in a study of T-cell memory formation after mild COVID-19. MiXCR, applied by TCRdb to the 5' RACE reads, yields one record per CDR3 protein. The sample carries 150,000 to 200,000 distinct CDR3 sequences, around 15% recorded once. Sequencing used PBMCs or a T cell subset sorted from them (not recorded which). Receptors were obtained from an adult woman who had mild COVID-19 (a few samples of this study predate the infection). Cell type and time point are not known.

This rearrangement joins TRBV10-3 to TRBJ2-1; TRBD1 matches at 11 bases. The CDR3 spans 15 residues. After removal of 6 bases from V and 10 bases from J, the junction contained 11 bases not matched to a gene. Germline V CDR1 and CDR2: ENHRY, SYGVKD. The CDR3 DNA reads TGTGCCATCAGGACTGGGACAGGGGGGACTGCAGAGCAGTTCTTC. Residues: CAIRTGTGGTAEQFF.

The rearrangement links TRBV30 to TRBJ2-2, with 13 nucleotides matching TRBD2. Trimming at V came to 1 base and at J to 0 bases, leaving 2 bases not matched to a gene. This CDR3 has 17 residues. CDR1 is GTSNPN, CDR2 SVGIG, per germline (reference sequence). As DNA, the CDR3 is TGTGCCTGGAGTGCGGGACTAGCGGGACCGAACACCGGGGAGCTGTTTTTT. Translation: CAWSAGLAGPNTGELFF.

The chain couples TRBV7-2 to TRBJ2-7, with TRBD1 matching 9 bases. CDR1 is SGHTA and CDR2 is FQGNSA in the germline V gene. With 5 bases clipped from V and 6 bases from J, the junction kept 11 bases outside the gene matches. This CDR3 has 15 residues. The CDR3 spells CASSPPGTGTREQYF. The CDR3, as DNA: TGTGCCAGCAGCCCGCCTGGGACAGGGACTCGCGAGCAGTACTTC.

The rearrangement uses TRBV5-1 and TRBJ2-2; D is perhaps TRBD1 (6 bases). The V gene's germline CDR1 is SGHRS and CDR2 YFSETQ. Trimming took 2 bases from V and 4 from J, leaving 15 bases between them. There are 16 residues in the CDR3. The CDR3 sequence: CASSFGRLQGTGELFF. Written as DNA, the CDR3 is TGCGCCAGCAGCTTTGGAAGGCTACAGGGCACCGGGGAGCTGTTTTTT.

In its sample, this clonotype was seen a few times. This rearrangement joins TRBV5-1 to TRBJ2-1, with D unclear. Trimming took off 0 bases at V and 2 bases at J, with 9 bases between the two ends. The CDR3 contains 15 residues. From germline, CDR1 is SGHRS and CDR2 YFSETQ. CDR3 sequence (DNA): TGCGCCAGCAGCTTGGAGGTGAGCACCTACAATGAGCAGTTCTTC. Translating it yields CASSLEVSTYNEQFF.

This clonotype was observed at least ten times. V is TRBV7-2 and J is TRBJ2-2; D is unresolved. CDR3 length equals 14 residues. V dropped 1 base and J dropped 3 bases, with 6 bases sitting between them. The germline V gene encodes CDR1 SGHTA and CDR2 FQGNSA. The CDR3 bases are TGTGCCAGCAGCTTAGGGGGATACACCGGGGAGCTGTTTTTT. Residues: CASSLGGYTGELFF.

This clonotype appeared a few times. The J gene is TRBJ2-1, the V gene TRBV12-3 or TRBV12-4; D gene unclear. V lost 4 bases and J 8 bases, leaving 12 bases between the germline ends. The CDR3 consists of 13 residues. CDR3 DNA: TGTGCCAGCAGTTCTGTCAACCTCTATGAGCAGTTCTTC. Its protein product is CASSSVNLYEQFF.

This chain joins TRBV19 and TRBJ2-7, with TRBD1 identical over 7 bases. Germline assignment: CDR1 LNHDA and CDR2 SQIVND (reference sequence). V lost 6 bases and J lost 1; bases outside the gene matches: 6. This CDR3 contains 14 residues. This CDR3 reads CASRGTDRSYEQYF. The CDR3 nucleotides are TGTGCCAGTAGGGGGACGGACAGGTCCTACGAGCAGTACTTC.

This chain uses TRBV4-1 with TRBJ2-1, with 10 positions matching TRBD1. The V and J ends lost 4 bases and 8 bases, in that order; junction bases with no gene match: 5. In germline, CDR1 is MGHRA, CDR2 YSYEKL. The CDR3 runs 14 residues. As DNA, the CDR3 is TGCGCCAGCAGCCGACAGGGGGCGTGGGATGAGCAGTTCTTC. This encodes CASSRQGAWDEQFF.

This clonotype was picked up a small number of times. This sequence joins TRBV20-1 and TRBJ1-1; TRBD1 is a possible D gene (6 bases). Germline V gives CDR1 DFQATT, CDR2 SNEGSKA (reference sequence). Trimming pared 7 bases from V and 5 bases from J, leaving 14 bases between. This CDR3 region has 12 residues. The DNA of the CDR3 is TGCAGTGTACCCGAGGGGGTTACTGAAGCTTTCTTT. Translated, it gives CSVPEGVTEAFF.

The gene calls are TRBV3-1 and TRBJ2-4, with D unclear. Deletions cut 3 bases from V and 9 bases from J, with 15 bases between. Germline lookup yields CDR1 LGHDT and CDR2 YNNKEL (reference sequence). The CDR3 is made up of 14 amino acids. This CDR3 is CASSQDTAGGIQYF. The CDR3 bases are TGTGCCAGCAGCCAGGATACGGCTGGCGGCATTCAGTACTTC. Based on the CDR3 plus reference TRBV3-1 and TRBJ2-4, the full variable domain is DTAVSQTPKYLVTQMGNDKSIKCEQNLGHDTMYWYKQDSKKFLKIMFSYNNKELIINETVPNRFSPKSPDKAHLNLHINSLELGDSAVYFCASSQDTAGGIQYFGAGTRLSVL.

Regarding this clonotype: Sequence at one end of the junction differs from germline and may be a read error. V usage is TRBV15 and J usage is TRBJ2-3, with D perhaps TRBD2 (5 bases). Germline CDR1 is LNHNV and CDR2 is YYDKDF (reference sequence). This CDR3 spans 12 amino acids. The CDR3 DNA sequence: TGTGCCACCAGCAGAGACTTAGGCCGGAGGAATTTT. As protein: CATSRDLGRRNF.

The chain couples TRBV7-9 to TRBJ1-2, with 7 bases fitting TRBD1. Germline V gene sequence: CDR1 SEHNR, CDR2 FQNEAQ (reference sequence). J was trimmed by 6 bases and V by 5 bases; bases with no gene match: 6. The CDR3 totals 13 residues. CDR3 DNA sequence: TGTGCCAGCAGCCGGGACAGCCTTGATGGCTACACCTTC. This codes for CASSRDSLDGYTF.

This clonotype was counted many times. V and J are TRBV18 and TRBJ1-5; 9 nucleotides match TRBD1. Germline-derived CDR1 and CDR2 are KGHSH and LQKENI. Germline trimming cut 1 base from V and 0 bases from J; bases unmatched to any gene: 7. This CDR3 has 18 residues. Here the CDR3 DNA reads TGTGCCAGCTCACCACTGGGGACAGGGCAACCTAGCAATCAGCCCCAGCATTTT. It yields the protein CASSPLGTGQPSNQPQHF.

The rearrangement links TRBV9 to TRBJ2-6; TRBD1 matches at 8 bases. The germline gives CDR1 SGDLS, CDR2 YYNGEE. Losses at the gene ends were 0 bases for V and 3 bases for J; bases not matched to a gene: 8. This CDR3 contains 18 residues. The CDR3 is CASSVVYRGRGGANVLTF. In nucleotides, the CDR3 is TGTGCCAGCAGCGTAGTGTACAGGGGGAGAGGTGGGGCCAACGTCCTGACTTTC.

As regards this clonotype: One end of the junction is discordant with germline, which a read error may explain. V and J are TRBV7-7 and TRBJ2-6; D not resolved. This CDR3 has 14 amino acids. From germline, CDR1 is SSHAT and CDR2 FNYEAQ (reference sequence). For the CDR3, the DNA is TGTGCTAGCAGTCCAGACTTGGGGGCCAACGTCCTGACTTTC. It is translated as CASSPDLGANVLTF.